The sequence of this T cell receptor (beta chain) was determined in a study of cytomegalovirus exposure and HLA in healthy donors. Across the whole study: Early on, a data release was issued that held 80 million or so unique TCRs from HLA-typed donors.

The CDR3 is made up of 13 amino acids. Between the trimmed V and J ends, which lost 2 bases and 10 bases, there was a span of 11 bases. CDR1 WNHNN and CDR2 SYGVQD come from the germline V gene (reference sequence). As concerns this clone: Its antigen is as yet unknown.

Both 60 Vbeta primers and 13 Jbeta primers went into the PCR. Sequenced by immunoSEQ multiplex PCR; TCRdb stores in-frame clones only, minus some. Here the sample spans 58,000 or so clones, 71% being singletons. The study's findings and limits: Roughly uniform sequencing depth across donors was assumed, possibly incorrectly. Donors belonging to an Asian-associated ancestry cluster reportedly showed fewer N-insertions in productive TCRs than the roughly 670-donor mean, according to what a later analysis found. Cytomegalovirus-associated TCR beta chains were listed, numbering more than 150.

This sequence originates from a man in his fifties in good health and CMV-seropositive. The chain employs TRBV10-1 and TRBJ1-4; D not resolved. Material: PBMCs. The CDR3 region is CASSEGVRGKLFF. Written as DNA, the CDR3 is TGCGCCAGCAGTGAGGGTGTCCGGGGAAAACTGTTTTTT.